Detailed here is one T cell receptor (beta chain). Its antigen is as yet unknown. This entry comes from a study of PD-1 blockade in classical Hodgkin lymphoma. Trimming at V came to 4 bases and at J to 2 bases, leaving 10 bases not matched to a gene. The CDR3 loop spans 18 amino acids. Germline CDR1 reads MNHNS; CDR2 reads SASEGT. Profiled with immunoSEQ multiplex PCR; TCRdb holds only in-frame clones, not every one. The table has several thousand clones, roughly 70% seen once. As to time point: cycle 4 day 1 (C4D1), after less than 7 weeks of nivolumab. Every patient relapsed after autologous stem cell transplantation, and brentuximab vedotin exposure varied. Complete response, partial response or progressive disease constituted the best responses recorded. The study's findings and limits: Possible causes of repertoire differences, disease activity or prior therapy, remain undefined. Diversity in CD4+ TCRs, unlike that measured in CD8+ TCRs, had risen significantly by C4D1. Reports indicated that newly diagnosed patients had lower baseline TCR diversity than healthy donors did.

The J gene is TRBJ2-7, the V gene TRBV6-1, with 14 bases that match TRBD2. The sequencing used peripheral blood mononuclear cells (PBMCs), collected before the fourth cycle of nivolumab. The TCR originated in a human donor with classical Hodgkin lymphoma. CDR3 sequence (DNA): TGTGCCAGCAGTGGGGGACTAGCGGGAGTAAGCCACCCCTACGAGCAGTACTTC. Translation gives CASSGGLAGVSHPYEQYF.